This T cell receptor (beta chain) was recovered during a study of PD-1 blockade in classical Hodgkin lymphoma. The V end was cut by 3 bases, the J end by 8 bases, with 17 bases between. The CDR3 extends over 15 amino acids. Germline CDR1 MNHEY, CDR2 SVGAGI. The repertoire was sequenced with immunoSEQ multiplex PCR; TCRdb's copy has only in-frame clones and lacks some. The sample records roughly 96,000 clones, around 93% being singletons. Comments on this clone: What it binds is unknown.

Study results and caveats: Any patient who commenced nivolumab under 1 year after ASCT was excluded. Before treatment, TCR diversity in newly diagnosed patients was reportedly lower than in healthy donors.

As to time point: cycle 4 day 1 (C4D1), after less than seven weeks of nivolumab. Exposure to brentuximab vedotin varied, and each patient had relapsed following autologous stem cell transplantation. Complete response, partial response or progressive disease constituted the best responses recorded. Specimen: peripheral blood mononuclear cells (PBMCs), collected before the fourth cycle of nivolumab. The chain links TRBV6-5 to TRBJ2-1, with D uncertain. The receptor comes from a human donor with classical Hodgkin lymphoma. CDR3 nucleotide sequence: TGTGCCAGCAGTTATCCCCGGTTCCCCGGCGATGAGCAGTTCTTC. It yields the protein CASSYPRFPGDEQFF.